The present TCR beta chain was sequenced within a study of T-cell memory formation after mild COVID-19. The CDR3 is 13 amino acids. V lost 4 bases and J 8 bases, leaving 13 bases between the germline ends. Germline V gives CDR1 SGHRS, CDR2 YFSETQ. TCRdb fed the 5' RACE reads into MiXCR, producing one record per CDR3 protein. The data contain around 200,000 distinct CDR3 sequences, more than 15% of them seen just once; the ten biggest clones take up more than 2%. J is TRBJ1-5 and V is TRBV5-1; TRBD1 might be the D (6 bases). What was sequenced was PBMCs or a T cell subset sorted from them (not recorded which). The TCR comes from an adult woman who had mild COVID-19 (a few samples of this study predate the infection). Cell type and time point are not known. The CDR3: CASSESGVEPQHF. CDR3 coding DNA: TGCGCCAGCAGCGAGTCAGGGGTTGAGCCCCAGCATTTT.